This passage covers 5 T cell receptor beta chains from one sample sequenced in a study of cytomegalovirus exposure and HLA in healthy donors. This PCR relied on a set of 60 Vbeta primers and 13 Jbeta primers. Clones were sequenced by immunoSEQ multiplex PCR, and TCRdb holds only the in-frame ones, with some missing. The table lists about 200,000 clones. The sample consisted of PBMCs. The source is a boy aged 5-17 years in good health and CMV-seronegative.

V and J are TRBV4-2 and TRBJ2-7, with D possibly TRBD1 on 5 matching bases. CDR3 length: 15 amino acids. Between the trimmed V and J ends, which lost 0 bases and 0 bases, there was a span of 9 bases. Per germline, CDR1 LGHNA and CDR2 YNFKEQ. DNA for the CDR3: TGTGCCAGCAGCCAAGACCAGGACACCTCCTACGAGCAGTACTTC. Its protein is CASSQDQDTSYEQYF.

The CDR3 is CASSLLRQRQYF. Written as DNA, the CDR3 is TGTGCCAGCAGTTTATTGCGGCAAAGGCAGTACTTC. The J gene is TRBJ2-7, the V gene TRBV28; D is uncertain. Germline CDR1 reads MDHEN; CDR2 reads SYDVKM. Trimming took 1 base from V and 9 from J, leaving 10 bases between them. The CDR3 covers 12 residues.

J is TRBJ2-7 and V is TRBV19, with 8 bases identical to TRBD1. Germline values: CDR1 LNHDA, CDR2 SQIVND (reference sequence). This CDR3 is built from 13 residues. V dropped 9 bases and J dropped 3; count of bases not matched to a gene: 7. The CDR3 region has the DNA TGTGCCAGCCGGGACAGGCGCTACTACGAGCAGTACTTC. Residues: CASRDRRYYEQYF.

This chain links TRBV15 with TRBJ2-4; TRBD1 might be the D (6 bases). Germline assignment: CDR1 LNHNV and CDR2 YYDKDF (reference sequence). V was shortened by 1 base and J by 7 bases, with 14 bases between the two germline ends. CDR3 size: 15 residues. The CDR3 loop reads CATSRGPPQGNIQYF. Written as DNA, the CDR3 is TGTGCCACCAGCAGAGGGCCCCCGCAGGGGAACATTCAGTACTTC.

The V and J genes are TRBV10-3 and TRBJ1-5, with unresolved D. V was pared by 7 bases and J by 5 bases, with 12 bases between. The CDR3 consists of 13 residues. The germline V gene has CDR1 ENHRY and CDR2 SYGVKD. CDR3 residues: CAIKKGGDQPQHF. CDR3 nucleotides: TGTGCCATCAAGAAAGGAGGCGATCAGCCCCAGCATTTT.